The source of this TCR beta chain is a study of Ad26.COV2.S vaccination and SARS-CoV-2 variants. Whole-study context: Each vaccinee took Ad26.COV2.S intramuscularly, once or twice 56 days apart.

Findings of the study overall: Ad26.COV2.S recipients had broader spike-specific TCRs (P = 0.0014). For non-spike TCRs, breadth in vaccine recipients resembled that in placebo recipients.

Treatment denoted: approximately 18 received Ad26.COV2.S at low or high dose, single or two shots; a few received placebo; per-sample allocation not given. Each sample was drawn 63 days after the first injection (of vaccine or placebo). Donation was by an adult aged 18-55 years who was in Boston. Assay used: immunoSEQ multiplex PCR; TCRdb lists only in-frame clones, some missing. Here the sample spans about 680,000 clones, more than 70% being singletons. Concerning this clone itself: Its specificity is not known.

V lost 4 bases and J lost 2; bases outside the gene matches: 7. The CDR3 is 16 residues long. The germline CDR1 and CDR2 sequences are SGHRS and YFSETQ. This sequence originates from a person between 18 and 60 years old who received the Ad26.COV2.S COVID-19 vaccine or a placebo. The genes are TRBV5-1 and TRBJ2-3; 10 bases fit TRBD1. Sequenced here: peripheral blood, sampled in a trial of Ad26.COV2.S vaccine versus placebo. CDR3 in DNA: TGCGCCAGCAGCGACGGGACAGGGGCCTTCACAGATACGCAGTATTTT. Translated, it gives CASSDGTGAFTDTQYF.